One sample yielded the 32 T cell receptor beta chains listed below, sequenced in a study of blood T cell repertoires in COVID-19. TCRdb's table, derived via immunoSEQ multiplex PCR, lists solely in-frame clones and lacks some. Found here are tens of thousands of clones, 75% to 85% of them singletons; the top ten hold approximately 10%. Sequencing was carried out using peripheral blood. The receptors were gathered from a man in his forties or fifties with COVID-19, enrolled during active disease.

This clone was seen a handful of times. The rearrangement links TRBV3-1 (or the pseudogene TRBV3-2) to TRBJ2-2; D is unclear. Germline CDR1 reads LGHDT; CDR2 reads YNNKEL (reference sequence). This CDR3 comprises 13 residues. V was cut by 3 bases and J by 5 bases, with 7 bases left in between. Here the CDR3 reads CASSHTGTGELFF. CDR3 nucleotide sequence: TGTGCCAGCAGCCACACCGGGACCGGGGAGCTGTTTTTT.

This CDR3 reads CASSRSDRPLGETQYF. The DNA of the CDR3 is TGCGCCAGCAGCCGTTCGGACAGACCTTTAGGAGAGACCCAGTACTTC. The rearrangement joins TRBV5-1 to TRBJ2-5; weak D call: TRBD1 (6 bases). Trimming pared 4 bases from V and 4 bases from J, leaving 20 bases between. The CDR3 contains 16 residues. From germline, CDR1 is SGHRS and CDR2 YFSETQ.

The V gene is TRBV7-6, the J gene TRBJ2-7, with D tentatively TRBD2 (6 bases). V gave up 0 bases and J gave up 3 bases, with 12 bases separating them. The CDR3 covers 15 residues. Germline CDR1 reads SGHVS; CDR2 reads FNYEAQ. The CDR3 is CASSLARGYFYEQYF. The CDR3 DNA reads as TGTGCCAGCAGCTTAGCGCGGGGTTATTTCTACGAGCAGTACTTC.

V is TRBV4-2 and J is TRBJ2-7; 8 nucleotides align to TRBD1. The length of the CDR3 is 17 residues. V lost 0 bases and J lost 4; bases outside the gene matches: 11. CDR1 is LGHNA, CDR2 YNFKEQ, per germline. The chain's CDR3 is CASSQEGGQGRLYEQYF. The CDR3 nucleotides are TGTGCCAGCAGCCAAGAAGGCGGACAGGGAAGATTATACGAGCAGTACTTC.

The chain links TRBV18 to TRBJ1-3; 7 bases match TRBD1. The junction had 8 bases not matched to a gene; V was cut back by 3 bases and J by 3 bases. This CDR3 comprises 16 residues. The germline CDR1 and CDR2 sequences are KGHSH and LQKENI. The CDR3 spells CASSPSTGRNGNTIYF. The CDR3 DNA follows: TGTGCCAGCTCACCTTCGACAGGGCGGAATGGAAACACCATATATTTT.

The rearrangement uses TRBV29-1 and TRBJ1-2; D gene ambiguous. CDR1 SQVTM and CDR2 ANQGSEA come from the germline V gene. CDR3 length equals 13 residues. Trimming pared 6 bases from V and 3 bases from J, leaving 14 bases between. CDR3 DNA sequence: TGCAGCGTCCTTACACGGACTTACTATGGCTACACCTTC. This codes for CSVLTRTYYGYTF.

This clone was observed once. V is TRBV10-3 and J is TRBJ2-1; 8 nucleotides match TRBD2. The germline gives CDR1 ENHRY, CDR2 SYGVKD. The CDR3 runs 11 residues. Unmatched junction bases numbered 1, after V lost 3 bases and J lost 12 bases. The CDR3: CAISDGGGQFF. CDR3 sequence (DNA): TGTGCCATCAGTGACGGGGGGGGGCAGTTCTTC.

The rearrangement uses TRBV6-6 and TRBJ2-3; 8 bases map to TRBD1. Germline V gene data show CDR1 as MNHNY and CDR2 as SVGAGI (reference sequence). Trimming removed 4 bases from V and 2 bases from J; junction bases left unmatched: 8. CDR3 length: 16 residues. As DNA, the CDR3 is TGTGCCAGCAGTTCGGTCCGGGACAGGACCACAGATACGCAGTATTTT. This gives the protein CASSSVRDRTTDTQYF.

This CDR3 reads CSAHYRAAGELFF. In DNA, the CDR3 is TGCAGCGCCCATTACAGGGCTGCCGGGGAGCTGTTTTTT. The chain carries TRBV29-1 and TRBJ2-2; the D gene is possibly TRBD1 (6 bases). CDR3 length: 13 residues. V lost 7 bases and J lost 6, with 15 bases in between. Germline CDR1 is SQVTM and CDR2 is ANQGSEA.

V gene TRBV6-1 combines with J gene TRBJ1-2; D is unclear. Germline assignment: CDR1 MNHNS and CDR2 SASEGT. This CDR3 is 14 amino acids long. Trimming cost V 2 bases and J 8 bases, with 15 bases left between them. CDR3 DNA sequence: TGTGCCAGCAGTGAATTAGTACCATCTATGGGCTACACCTTC. Amino acid sequence: CASSELVPSMGYTF.

The chain recombines TRBV19 with TRBJ2-1; 7 bases are a match to TRBD2. V was clipped by 8 bases and J by 5 bases; unmatched bases: 9. This CDR3 has 14 residues. Germline CDR1 and CDR2: LNHDA and SQIVND (reference sequence). CDR3 loop: CASRRELFDNEQFF. DNA for the CDR3: TGTGCCAGTCGGCGGGAGCTTTTCGACAATGAGCAGTTCTTC.

The V call is TRBV4-1, the J call TRBJ1-2; the D is unclear. Per germline, CDR1 MGHRA and CDR2 YSYEKL. CDR3 length: 18 amino acids. The V end lost 4 bases, the J end lost 0 bases, and 21 bases lay between the germline ends. The CDR3 DNA reads TGCGCCAGCAGCCCAAGTGCCATCGGCAGGCCCTCTAACTATGGCTACACCTTC. As protein: CASSPSAIGRPSNYGYTF.

This chain links TRBV14 with TRBJ1-2; TRBD1 agrees at 7 bases. The CDR3 is 13 residues long. Per the germline V gene, CDR1 is SGHDN and CDR2 is FVKESK. V lost 4 bases to trimming and J lost 4 bases; unmatched junction nucleotides: 3. CDR3 amino acids: CASSLRGTYGYTF. The CDR3 DNA is TGTGCCAGCAGCCTCAGGGGGACCTATGGCTACACCTTC.

V gene TRBV10-3 combines with J gene TRBJ2-7; TRBD2 might be the D (5 bases). V lost 9 bases to trimming and J lost 0 bases, with 18 bases between them. Germline V CDR1 and CDR2: ENHRY, SYGVKD. CDR3 length: 15 amino acids. This chain's CDR3 is CAILEPRGSSYEQYF. The CDR3 bases are TGTGCCATTCTTGAGCCAAGAGGGAGCTCCTACGAGCAGTACTTC.

Here the CDR3 reads CAWNRGAEKLFF. The CDR3 DNA sequence: TGTGCCTGGAACAGGGGGGCTGAAAAACTGTTTTTT. The V gene is TRBV30, the J gene TRBJ1-4, with 8 bases aligning to TRBD1. The CDR3 is made up of 12 amino acids. Germline values: CDR1 GTSNPN, CDR2 SVGIG (reference sequence). After removal of 4 bases from V and 7 bases from J, the junction contained 2 bases not matched to a gene.

The rearrangement links TRBV28 to TRBJ1-4, with a possible D match to TRBD1 (6 bases). Trimming removed 3 bases at V and 7 bases at J, with 18 bases between. Germline-derived CDR1 and CDR2 are MDHEN and SYDVKM. This CDR3 spans 16 amino acids. CDR3 residues: CASSLLGKGVVEKLFF. The CDR3 region has the DNA TGTGCCAGCAGTTTGTTGGGAAAGGGGGTGGTTGAAAAACTGTTTTTT.

The V call is TRBV7-2, the J call TRBJ2-7, with a weak D call TRBD1 (5 bases). CDR3 size: 14 residues. V gave up 1 base and J gave up 1 base, with 8 bases separating them. Germline CDR1 is SGHTA and CDR2 is FQGNSA. The CDR3, as DNA: TGTGCCAGCAGCTTAGTGCAGGGATCCTACGAGCAGTACTTC. Translation: CASSLVQGSYEQYF.

A single count supports this clone. This chain uses TRBV5-6 with TRBJ2-1, with TRBD2 as a possible D gene (6 bases). Per the germline V gene, CDR1 is SGHDT and CDR2 is YYEEEE. V lost 6 bases to trimming and J lost 10 bases, with 23 bases between them. CDR3 size: 15 residues. CDR3 residues: CASNRPGLELREQFF. Written as DNA, the CDR3 is TGTGCCAGCAACCGTCCGGGACTGGAGCTGAGAGAGCAGTTCTTC.

The gene calls are TRBV4-3 and TRBJ2-1; TRBD2 aligns across 11 bases. With 4 bases clipped from V and 6 bases from J, the junction kept 8 bases outside the gene matches. Germline CDR1 is LGHNA and CDR2 is YSLEER. CDR3 length equals 16 residues. The CDR3 DNA sequence: TGCGCCAGCAGCCGAGCGGGACTAGCGGACTTCAATGAGCAGTTCTTC. It is translated as CASSRAGLADFNEQFF.

There are many counts of this clone. The chain couples TRBV6-5 to TRBJ1-6; D perhaps matches TRBD1 (6 bases). V was shortened by 5 bases and J by 10 bases, with 15 bases between the two germline ends. The CDR3 covers 14 residues. Germline V gene data show CDR1 as MNHEY and CDR2 as SVGAGI. The CDR3 loop reads CASSITGFGSPLHF. In DNA, the CDR3 is TGTGCCAGCAGTATTACAGGGTTCGGCTCACCCCTCCACTTT.

In its sample, this clone was seen a few times. The rearrangement joins TRBV6-5 to TRBJ1-5; no definite D call. Germline CDR1 MNHEY, CDR2 SVGAGI. The CDR3 totals 13 residues. Trimming removed 0 bases from V and 7 bases from J, with 7 bases in between. CDR3 DNA sequence: TGTGCCAGCAGTTACTCGAGAACCCAGCCCCAGCATTTT. This encodes CASSYSRTQPQHF.

DNA for the CDR3: TGCGCCAGCAGCCCCCTGGCAGGGGGCCCCGGGGAGCTGTTTTTT. It yields the protein CASSPLAGGPGELFF. The chain is built from TRBV5-1 and TRBJ2-2, with 8 bases matching TRBD1. After removal of 4 bases from V and 6 bases from J, the junction contained 8 bases not matched to a gene. This CDR3 comprises 15 residues. Germline V gene lookup returns CDR1 SGHRS and CDR2 YFSETQ.

The chain carries TRBV3-1 (or the pseudogene TRBV3-2) and TRBJ1-3; D remains unclear. The ends were cut back, 7 bases at V and 4 bases at J, with 5 bases in the middle. There are 11 residues in the CDR3. Germline V gene data show CDR1 as LGHDT and CDR2 as YNNKEL (reference sequence). The CDR3 here is CASTFGNTIYF. CDR3 nucleotide sequence: TGTGCCAGCACTTTCGGAAACACCATATATTTT.

V is TRBV7-8 and J is TRBJ2-5, with D perhaps TRBD2 (5 bases). From germline, CDR1 is SGHVS and CDR2 FQNEAQ. V lost 5 bases, J lost 1 base, and 8 bases lay in between. The CDR3 covers 13 residues. As DNA, the CDR3 is TGTGCCAGCAGCCCTGCGGGCCAAGAGACCCAGTACTTC. Translated: CASSPAGQETQYF.

V gene TRBV5-1 combines with J gene TRBJ1-2; weak D call: TRBD1 (5 bases). The V gene's germline CDR1 is SGHRS and CDR2 YFSETQ. Deletions cut 4 bases from V and 1 base from J, with 20 bases between. The CDR3 has 17 residues. The CDR3 sequence: CASSLWSGLGDNYGYTF. The DNA of the CDR3 is TGCGCCAGCAGCCTATGGTCCGGGTTAGGGGATAACTATGGCTACACCTTC.

The sample holds a few counts of this clone. This rearrangement joins TRBV18 to TRBJ2-7, with D unclear. The CDR3 is 11 amino acids. Per the germline V gene, CDR1 is KGHSH and CDR2 is LQKENI. V was clipped by 6 bases and J by 3 bases, with 6 bases between them. In DNA form, the CDR3 reads TGTGCCAGCTCGTCTAACTACGAGCAGTACTTC. The encoded protein is CASSSNYEQYF.

This sequence joins TRBV7-9 and TRBJ1-1, with TRBD1 matching 8 bases. Germline V gene sequence: CDR1 SEHNR, CDR2 FQNEAQ (reference sequence). This CDR3 has 14 amino acids. The ends lost 7 bases at V and 4 bases at J; junction bases unmatched: 8. CDR3 residues: CASILAGGPTEAFF. The DNA for the CDR3 is TGTGCCAGCATCCTGGCAGGGGGCCCCACTGAAGCTTTCTTT.

This clone has only a few counts. This rearrangement joins TRBV5-1 to TRBJ1-2; 10 nucleotides match TRBD1. The V gene end was trimmed by 3 bases and the J gene end by 4 bases; junction bases not matched to a gene: 12. The CDR3 is 17 amino acids. Germline CDR1 and CDR2: SGHRS and YFSETQ. The CDR3 is CASSSPGTGAKGYGYTF. The DNA for the CDR3 is TGCGCCAGCAGCTCTCCCGGGACAGGGGCTAAGGGCTATGGCTACACCTTC.

V usage is TRBV7-9 and J usage is TRBJ1-4; 8 bases are shared with TRBD1. Germline lookup yields CDR1 SEHNR and CDR2 FQNEAQ (reference sequence). The V and J ends lost 5 bases and 8 bases, in that order; junction bases with no gene match: 7. The CDR3 is 14 residues long. CDR3 bases: TGTGCCAGCAGCCCGACTAACAGGGGGGAAAAACTGTTTTTT. It yields the protein CASSPTNRGEKLFF.

The V and J genes are TRBV5-1 and TRBJ2-7; 7 bases align to TRBD2. J lost 2 bases, V lost 4 bases, and 3 bases had no gene match. The CDR3 covers 13 residues. CDR1 and CDR2 (germline): SGHRS, YFSETQ. Here the CDR3 DNA reads TGCGCCAGCAGCCGGGGGGTCGCCTACGAGCAGTACTTC. Its protein product is CASSRGVAYEQYF. Filled out from reference TRBV5-1 and TRBJ2-7, the complete variable domain reads KAGVTQTPRYLIKTRGQQVTLSCSPISGHRSVSWYQQTPGQGLQFLFEYFSETQRNKGNFPGRFSGRQFSNSRSEMNVSTLELGDSALYLCASSRGVAYEQYFGPGTRLTVT.

This clone was picked up a small number of times. V gene TRBV28 combines with J gene TRBJ2-7; D not certain. The V gene's germline CDR1 is MDHEN and CDR2 SYDVKM. There are 15 residues in the CDR3. With 2 bases removed from V and 0 bases from J, the gap between germline ends came to 11 bases. DNA for the CDR3: TGTGCCAGCAGTTTACGACTTCTCTACTCCTACGAGCAGTACTTC. Its protein is CASSLRLLYSYEQYF.

V gene TRBV30 combines with J gene TRBJ2-7; 7 positions agree with TRBD2. Trimming took 2 bases from V and 0 from J; bases not matched to a gene: 7. CDR3 size: 15 residues. Germline assignment: CDR1 GTSNPN and CDR2 SVGIG (reference sequence). The CDR3 here is CAWSKLLADSYEQYF. The DNA of the CDR3 is TGTGCCTGGAGTAAGTTGCTAGCGGACTCCTACGAGCAGTACTTC.